Listed here are 18 T cell receptor beta chains from one sample, sequenced in a study of identifying expanded T cells in peripheral blood. Profiling relied on immunoSEQ multiplex PCR, and the TCRdb table lists in-frame clones only, not all of them. Among tens of thousands of clones listed, around 91% were seen once. The specimen sequenced was blood. These receptors all stem from a person aged 18 to 70 in good health.

This chain joins TRBV4-2 and TRBJ1-4; 7 bases agree with TRBD1. V gave up 0 bases and J gave up 8 bases; unmatched junction bases: 6. Germline CDR1 is LGHNA and CDR2 is YNFKEQ. There are 15 residues in the CDR3. The CDR3 DNA reads TGTGCCAGCAGCCAAGAAGGGCAGGGGGGCGAAAAACTGTTTTTT. Its translation is CASSQEGQGGEKLFF.

The chain has TRBV5-6 and TRBJ2-1, with a tentative D call TRBD2 (5 bases). Between the trimmed V and J ends, which lost 5 bases and 0 bases, there was a span of 21 bases. Germline V gene data show CDR1 as SGHDT and CDR2 as YYEEEE. The CDR3 runs to 18 residues. The CDR3 here is CASSPPVGSGSSYNEQFF. The CDR3 DNA sequence: TGTGCCAGCAGTCCCCCGGTCGGGTCGGGAAGCTCCTACAATGAGCAGTTCTTC. The full variable domain, in which reference TRBV5-6 and TRBJ2-1 provide the parts outside the CDR3, is DAGVTQSPTHLIKTRGQQVTLRCSPKSGHDTVSWYQQALGQGPQFIFQYYEEEERQRGNFPDRFSGHQFPNYSSELNVNALLLGDSALYLCASSPPVGSGSSYNEQFFGPGTRLTVL.

DNA for the CDR3: TGTGCCAGCAGCCAAACCCTCCCCTACGAGCAGTACTTC. This sequence encodes CASSQTLPYEQYF. The chain employs TRBV14 and TRBJ2-7; D gene uncertain. The CDR3 totals 13 residues. Germline V CDR1 and CDR2: SGHDN, FVKESK. Trimming removed 2 bases at V and 2 bases at J, with 7 bases between.

This chain links TRBV5-1 with TRBJ1-2, with no clear D. Germline V gene sequence: CDR1 SGHRS, CDR2 YFSETQ. The CDR3 runs to 13 residues. V lost 4 bases to trimming and J lost 8 bases, with 15 bases between them. Written as DNA, the CDR3 is TGCGCCAGCAGCCAAAACAGTGTCTGGGGCTACACCTTC. Residues: CASSQNSVWGYTF.

The chain uses TRBV7-2 and TRBJ2-7, with D perhaps TRBD1 (5 bases). CDR1 and CDR2 from the germline V gene are SGHTA and FQGNSA. V dropped 2 bases and J dropped 7 bases, with 15 bases sitting between them. The CDR3 has 14 amino acids. The DNA for the CDR3 is TGTGCCAGCAGCTTAAGGTACAGGCTCTCGGAGCAGTACTTC. Protein product: CASSLRYRLSEQYF. Combining the CDR3 with reference TRBV7-2 and TRBJ2-7 gives the whole variable domain GAGVSQSPSNKVTEKGKDVELRCDPISGHTALYWYRQSLGQGLEFLIYFQGNSAPDKSGLPSDRFSAERTGGSVSTLTIQRTQQEDSAVYLCASSLRYRLSEQYFGPGTRLTVT.

The chain uses TRBV19 and TRBJ2-3; no firm D call. Trimming left V 3 bases short and J 3 bases short, with 13 bases between. The CDR3 totals 15 residues. Germline CDR1 is LNHDA and CDR2 is SQIVND (reference sequence). CDR3 bases: TGTGCCAGTAGTATCGGCCAACTTCGGACAGATACGCAGTATTTT. This encodes CASSIGQLRTDTQYF.

As to this clone: The same CDR3 arises from other DNA sequences in this sample as well. The chain carries TRBV5-1 and TRBJ1-4; D call uncertain. Trimming cost V 2 bases and J 7 bases, with 6 bases left between them. The CDR3 totals 12 residues. The germline CDR1 and CDR2 sequences are SGHRS and YFSETQ. Here the CDR3 DNA reads TGCGCCAGCAGCTTTGATGGTGAAAAACTGTTTTTT. Translation: CASSFDGEKLFF.

The chain recombines TRBV5-1 with TRBJ2-3, with TRBD1 as a possible D gene (6 bases). V lost 0 bases to trimming and J lost 0 bases, with 11 bases between them. Germline CDR1 and CDR2: SGHRS and YFSETQ. CDR3 length equals 16 residues. The CDR3 loop is CASSLARQASTDTQYF. For the CDR3, the DNA is TGCGCCAGCAGCTTGGCACGACAGGCTAGCACAGATACGCAGTATTTT.

This clone appeared a single time. CDR3 bases: TGTGCCAGCAGCAACAGGGTCCAAGAGACCCAGTACTTC. Its translation is CASSNRVQETQYF. This chain uses TRBV7-2 with TRBJ2-5; weak D call: TRBD1 (6 bases). This CDR3 is 13 amino acids long. V was clipped by 5 bases and J by 1 base, with 8 bases between them. Germline CDR1 reads SGHTA; CDR2 reads FQGNSA.

The genes are TRBV6-5 and TRBJ1-5; weak D call: TRBD1 (6 bases). The CDR3 is 14 amino acids. Germline lookup yields CDR1 MNHEY and CDR2 SVGAGI. Trimming left V 5 bases short and J 5 bases short, with 13 bases between. The CDR3 coding sequence is TGTGCCAGCAGTACAGCAGGGGTATATCAGCCCCAGCATTTT. Translated, it gives CASSTAGVYQPQHF.

The rearrangement joins TRBV4-3 to TRBJ1-4, with a possible D match to TRBD1 (5 bases). V gave up 1 base and J gave up 8 bases, with 14 bases separating them. The germline gives CDR1 LGHNA, CDR2 YSLEER. This CDR3 comprises 15 residues. The CDR3 DNA reads TGCGCCAGCAGCCAAGTTTGGGGGGTGGCCGAAAAACTGTTTTTT. This codes for CASSQVWGVAEKLFF.

The V and J genes are TRBV6-5 and TRBJ2-7; 7 nucleotides align to TRBD1. The CDR3 is made up of 15 amino acids. The trim removed 5 bases at V and 0 bases at J, leaving 7 bases unmatched. Germline CDR1 and CDR2: MNHEY and SVGAGI. Here the CDR3 reads CASSRTGDPSYEQYF. In DNA, the CDR3 is TGTGCCAGCAGTCGGACAGGCGACCCCTCCTACGAGCAGTACTTC.

The genes are TRBV10-3 and TRBJ2-1; 9 nucleotides agree with TRBD1. The ends lost 10 bases at V and 8 bases at J; junction bases unmatched: 18. The germline V gene has CDR1 ENHRY and CDR2 SYGVKD. The CDR3 runs to 16 residues. The CDR3: CATSRTGTGFSDEQFF. DNA of the CDR3: TGTGCCACCAGCCGCACCGGGACAGGGTTTAGCGATGAGCAGTTCTTC.

This clone was counted between two and nine times. The CDR3: CASSIDPSGANVLTF. DNA of the CDR3: TGTGCCAGCAGTATCGACCCCTCTGGGGCCAACGTCCTGACTTTC. The chain employs TRBV2 and TRBJ2-6; D not resolved. CDR3 length: 15 amino acids. Germline V gives CDR1 SNHLY, CDR2 FYNNEI. The V end was cut by 5 bases, the J end by 0 bases, with 8 bases between.

The chain joins TRBV6-5 to TRBJ1-2, with D unresolved. The germline V and J ends were trimmed by 0 bases and 4 bases, with 15 bases remaining between them. There are 16 residues in the CDR3. Germline V lookup: CDR1 MNHEY, CDR2 SVGAGI. This chain's CDR3 is CASSYSQIGTFYGYTF. CDR3 in DNA: TGTGCCAGCAGTTACTCCCAAATCGGTACATTCTATGGCTACACCTTC.

The J gene is TRBJ2-5, the V gene TRBV18, with TRBD1 matching over 8 bases. Germline CDR1 is KGHSH and CDR2 is LQKENI. Losses at the gene ends were 5 bases for V and 4 bases for J; bases not matched to a gene: 9. There are 15 residues in the CDR3. For the CDR3, the DNA is TGTGCCAGCTCAACCCAGGGGGCGAAAGGAGAGACCCAGTACTTC. The encoded protein is CASSTQGAKGETQYF.

This clone has a single count. The V gene is TRBV4-2, the J gene TRBJ2-3, with TRBD2 as a possible D gene (6 bases). The CDR3 loop spans 17 amino acids. V was clipped by 1 base and J by 6 bases, with 20 bases between them. Germline V gene sequence: CDR1 LGHNA, CDR2 YNFKEQ. The CDR3 bases are TGTGCCAGCAGCCAAGGGGGGTTAACGGGAGTCTCGGATACGCAGTATTTT. This translates into CASSQGGLTGVSDTQYF.

The chain is built from TRBV5-1 and TRBJ2-7; D gene unclear. CDR1 is SGHRS, CDR2 YFSETQ, per germline. This CDR3 comprises 12 residues. The germline V and J ends were trimmed by 4 bases and 0 bases, with 5 bases remaining between them. The CDR3 is CASSPNSYEQYF. The CDR3, as DNA: TGCGCCAGCAGCCCCAACTCCTACGAGCAGTACTTC.